This is a list of T cell receptor beta chains from one sample in a study of blood T cells in healthy people across ages. TCRdb processed the 5' RACE reads anew with MiXCR; each CDR3 protein has one entry. The profile shows roughly 700,000 distinct CDR3 sequences, roughly 25% of them singletons. These records were also assigned to another study, of T cells of mothers and their children.

The source material was blood. The source of these receptors is a boy between 10 and 17 years old in good health. Each CDR3 is given with its conserved first and last residue. D genes are given only for firm matches. Size is omitted from some rows. Given values are once, few, many or a class for expanded clones.

J,size,D,V,DNA,CDR3
TRBJ2-5,few,TRBD1,TRBV6-6,TGTGCCAGCAGTGGACGACAGGGGGCTACTGAGACCCAGTACTTC,CASSGRQGATETQYF
TRBJ2-3,few,TRBD1,TRBV13,TGTGCCAGCAGCCCGGGACAGCCCGAAGATACGCAGTATTTT,CASSPGQPEDTQYF
TRBJ2-7,once,NA,TRBV12-5,TGTGCTAGTGACCAGGAGGGGAAAAGCTACGAGCAGTACTTC,CASDQEGKSYEQYF
TRBJ2-1,NA,NA,TRBV28,TGTGCCAGCAGTATCACCCTACTTGAGCAGTTCTTC,CASSITLLEQFF
TRBJ2-5,many,NA,TRBV29-1,TGCAGCGTCGGGCGGGCCAACCAAGAGACCCAGTACTTC,CSVGRANQETQYF
TRBJ2-5,NA,TRBD2,TRBV13,TGTGCCAGCAGCGCGAGCTTACTAGCGGGGGGGCGAGAGACCCAGTACTTC,CASSASLLAGGRETQYF
TRBJ2-1,NA,NA,TRBV20-1,TGCAGTGCTAGATCGGTGGAAAGCTCCTACAATGAGCAGTTCTTC,CSARSVESSYNEQFF
TRBJ2-2,NA,NA,TRBV11-1,TGTGCCAGCAGCTTCGCGGCTGACGGGGAGCTGTTTTTT,CASSFAADGELFF
TRBJ2-1,NA,NA,TRBV4-2,TGTGCCAGCAGCCCCGGACAGAAGATGGGCTCCTACAATGAGCAGTTCTTC,CASSPGQKMGSYNEQFF
TRBJ2-1,few,TRBD2,TRBV6-2/TRBV6-3,TGTGCCAGCAGTTACACTAGCGGAGGAGAGCAGTTCTTC,CASSYTSGGEQFF
TRBJ2-1,NA,NA,TRBV20-1,TGCAGTGCTAGAGATCTGGAGGGGGGGCTAGTTGAGCAGTTCTTC,CSARDLEGGLVEQFF
TRBJ2-6,few,NA,TRBV5-1,TGCGCCAGCAGGGCAGGGAAAGTAAGTTCTGGGGCCAACGTCCTGACTTTC,CASRAGKVSSGANVLTF
TRBJ1-4,NA,NA,TRBV3-1,TGTGCCAGCAGCCGCGACTTATTTGCAACTAATGAAAAACTGTTTTTT,CASSRDLFATNEKLFF
TRBJ2-3,NA,TRBD2,TRBV7-2,TGTGCCAGCAGCTTAACTAGCGGGGGGGTAGATACGCAGTATTTT,CASSLTSGGVDTQYF
TRBJ2-5,few,TRBD2,TRBV28,TGTGCCAGCAGTGACCCGCGGGAGGCGTCCCCCGAGACCCAGTACTTC,CASSDPREASPETQYF
TRBJ2-5,NA,TRBD2,TRBV27,TGTGCCAGCAAGAGAGCGGGAGTCGGGGAGACCCAGTACTTC,CASKRAGVGETQYF
TRBJ2-7,few,NA,TRBV7-9,TGTGCCAGCGGGCCGAGGCTTCCCTACGAGCAGTACTTC,CASGPRLPYEQYF
TRBJ2-6,few,NA,TRBV18,TGTGCCAGCTCACCTGGTATGGAAATGTGGTCTGGGGCCAACGTCCTGACTTTC,CASSPGMEMWSGANVLTF
TRBJ2-5,few,TRBD2,TRBV29-1,TGCAGCGTTGAGGAAGCGGGAGAAGAGAGGGAGACCCAGTACTTC,CSVEEAGEERETQYF
TRBJ1-2,NA,TRBD1,TRBV27,TGTGCCAGCAGTTTATCCGGACAGGGGGCGCGGGGTAACTATGGCTACACCTTC,CASSLSGQGARGNYGYTF